The rows below give T cell receptor beta chains drawn from one sample of a study of T cells in localized non-small cell lung cancer. Data came from immunoSEQ multiplex PCR; TCRdb stores just in-frame clones and leaves some out. The data contain around 80,000 clones, around three quarters of them singletons. Specimen: PBMCs, collected before any cancer treatment. All receptors come from a man aged 35 to 69 with stage II squamous cell lung carcinoma. The CDR3 runs from the conserved cysteine through the conserved F or W. D genes are given only for firm matches. Only part of the rows carry a size: once, few, many, or a class if the clone is expanded.

.,.,TRBV18,TRBJ2-7,TGTGCCAGCTCACCCGGGCGGTACGAGCAGTACTTC,CASSPGRYEQYF
.,.,TRBV7-9,TRBJ1-1,TGTGCCAGCAGCGCCGCTTTTGTTGTTGAAGCTTTCTTT,CASSAAFVVEAFF
.,few,TRBV30,TRBJ2-1,TGTGCCTGGAGTGTATTATTCGACAATGAGCAGTTCTTC,CAWSVLFDNEQFF
TRBD2,.,TRBV6-6,TRBJ2-7,TGTGCCAGCAGTTATCGTCGGGAGGGCTCCTACGAGCAGTACTTC,CASSYRREGSYEQYF
TRBD1,once,TRBV5-6,TRBJ2-5,TGTGCCAGCAGTTGGAACCGGGACAGGGGGCTCCAAGAGACCCAGTACTTC,CASSWNRDRGLQETQYF
.,.,TRBV7-9,TRBJ1-4,TGTGCCAGCAGCTTGGGTTCCTCCCGGGAAAAACTGTTTTTT,CASSLGSSREKLFF
TRBD1,.,TRBV5-1,TRBJ1-2,TGCGCCAGCACCCGCGTAACAGGGGAGGAAGGCTACACCTTC,CASTRVTGEEGYTF
.,.,TRBV6-5,TRBJ2-1,TGTGCCAGCAGCAACCCGGGACCCTCGAATGAGCAGTTCTTC,CASSNPGPSNEQFF
.,.,TRBV19,TRBJ2-1,TGTGCCAGTAGTAAGGGGGGCTATGAGCAGTTCTTC,CASSKGGYEQFF
TRBD2,.,TRBV6-5,TRBJ2-7,TGTGCCAGCAGTTTTAGCGGGAGCAACTACGAGCAGTACTTC,CASSFSGSNYEQYF
TRBD1,once,TRBV19,TRBJ1-1,TGTGCCAGTAGTACAGGGACAGGGCTTGCGAACACTGAAGCTTTCTTT,CASSTGTGLANTEAFF
.,.,TRBV28,TRBJ1-1,TGTGCCACCACAGCCACCCCAGCACAAGGGACTGAAGCTTTCTTT,CATTATPAQGTEAFF
TRBD2,.,TRBV9,TRBJ2-1,TGTGCCAGCAGCGTAGACGACGGGAGGACCTACAATGAGCAGTTCTTC,CASSVDDGRTYNEQFF
TRBD1,.,TRBV27,TRBJ1-6,TGTGCCAGCAGTTTAGGGACAGGGTTGCCACCCCTCCACTTT,CASSLGTGLPPLHF
.,.,TRBV5-1,TRBJ2-2,TGCGCCAGCAGCTTCGGACAGAACACCGGGGAGCTGTTTTTT,CASSFGQNTGELFF
TRBD2,.,TRBV6-1,TRBJ2-7,TGTGCCATCGGTCCCGGGACTACCTTCTACGAGCAGTACTTC,CAIGPGTTFYEQYF
.,.,TRBV28,TRBJ1-1,TGTGCCAGCAGAGACCCGAACACTGAAGCTTTCTTT,CASRDPNTEAFF
.,.,TRBV5-1,TRBJ2-2,TGCGCCAGCAGGCCCGGAGGGCAGAACACCGGGGAGCTGTTTTTT,CASRPGGQNTGELFF
TRBD2,few,TRBV28,TRBJ2-7,TGTGCCAGCAGTACGACTAGCGGGAGGACCTCGCTGGGTTTCTACGAGCAGTACTTC,CASSTTSGRTSLGFYEQYF
.,.,TRBV21-1,TRBJ1-5,TGTGCCAGCTACCACTTTTGGGGCAGCAATCAGCCCCAGCATTTT,CASYHFWGSNQPQHF